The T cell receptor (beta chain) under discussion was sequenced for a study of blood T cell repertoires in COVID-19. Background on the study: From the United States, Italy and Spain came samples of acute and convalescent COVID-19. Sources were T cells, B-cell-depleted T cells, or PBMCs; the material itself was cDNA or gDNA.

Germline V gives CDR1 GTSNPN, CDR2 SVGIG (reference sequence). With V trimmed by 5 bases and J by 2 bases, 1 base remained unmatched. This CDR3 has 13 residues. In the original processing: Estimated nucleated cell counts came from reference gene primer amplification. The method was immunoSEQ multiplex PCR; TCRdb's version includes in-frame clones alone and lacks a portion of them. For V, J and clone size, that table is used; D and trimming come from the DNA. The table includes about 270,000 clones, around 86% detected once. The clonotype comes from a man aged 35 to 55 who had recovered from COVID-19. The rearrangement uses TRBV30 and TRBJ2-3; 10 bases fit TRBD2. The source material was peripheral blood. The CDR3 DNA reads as TGTGCCTGGCTAGCGGGAGACACAGATACGCAGTATTTT. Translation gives CAWLAGDTDTQYF. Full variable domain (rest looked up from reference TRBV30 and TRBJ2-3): SQTIHQWPATLVQPVGSPLSLECTVEGTSNPNLYWYRQAAGRGLQLLFYSVGIGQISSEVPQNLSASRPQDRQFILSSKKLLLSDSGFYLCAWLAGDTDTQYFGPGTRLTVL.